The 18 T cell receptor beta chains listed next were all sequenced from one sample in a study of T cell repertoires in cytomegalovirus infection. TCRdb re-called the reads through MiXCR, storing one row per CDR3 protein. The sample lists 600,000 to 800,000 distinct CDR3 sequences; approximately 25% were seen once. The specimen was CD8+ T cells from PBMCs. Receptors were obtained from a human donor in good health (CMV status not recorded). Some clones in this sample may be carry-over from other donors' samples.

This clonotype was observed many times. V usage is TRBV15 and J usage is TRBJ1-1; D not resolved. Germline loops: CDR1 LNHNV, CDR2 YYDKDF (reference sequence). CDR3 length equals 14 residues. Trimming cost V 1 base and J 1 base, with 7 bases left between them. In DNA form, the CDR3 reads TGTGCCACCAGCAGAGCACGAGAGAACACTGAAGCTTTCTTT. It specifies CATSRARENTEAFF.

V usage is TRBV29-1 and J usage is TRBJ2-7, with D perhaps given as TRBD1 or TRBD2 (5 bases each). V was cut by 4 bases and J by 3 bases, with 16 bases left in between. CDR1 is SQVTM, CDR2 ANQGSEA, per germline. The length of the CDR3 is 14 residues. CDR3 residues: CSVGSGGTYYEQYF. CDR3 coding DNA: TGCAGCGTTGGATCCGGTGGGACCTACTACGAGCAGTACTTC.

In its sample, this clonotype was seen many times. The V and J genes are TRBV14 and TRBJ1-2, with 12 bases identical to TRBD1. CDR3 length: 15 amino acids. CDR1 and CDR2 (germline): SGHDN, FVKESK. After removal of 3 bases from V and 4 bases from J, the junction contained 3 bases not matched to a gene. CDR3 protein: CASSHRDRGLYGYTF. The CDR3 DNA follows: TGTGCCAGCAGCCACCGGGACAGGGGGCTCTATGGCTACACCTTC.

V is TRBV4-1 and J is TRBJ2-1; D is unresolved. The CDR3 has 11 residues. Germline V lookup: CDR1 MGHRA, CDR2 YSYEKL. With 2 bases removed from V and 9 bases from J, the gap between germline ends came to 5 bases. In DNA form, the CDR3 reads TGCGCCAGCAGCCAACGAAGTGAGCAGTTCTTC. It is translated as CASSQRSEQFF.

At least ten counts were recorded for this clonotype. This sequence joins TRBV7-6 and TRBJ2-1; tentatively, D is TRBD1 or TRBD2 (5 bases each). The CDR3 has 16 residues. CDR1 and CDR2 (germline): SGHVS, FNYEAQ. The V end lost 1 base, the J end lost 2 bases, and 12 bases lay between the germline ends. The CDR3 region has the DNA TGTGCCAGCAGCTTAGTTTGGCAGGGACCCTACAATGAGCAGTTCTTC. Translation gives CASSLVWQGPYNEQFF.

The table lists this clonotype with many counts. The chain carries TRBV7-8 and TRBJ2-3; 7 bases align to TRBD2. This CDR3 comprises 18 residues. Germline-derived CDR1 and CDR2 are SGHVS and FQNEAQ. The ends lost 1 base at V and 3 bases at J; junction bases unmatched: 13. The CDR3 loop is CASSLGGAGQRITDTQYF. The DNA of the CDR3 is TGTGCCAGCAGCTTAGGAGGAGCGGGGCAGAGGATTACAGATACGCAGTATTTT.

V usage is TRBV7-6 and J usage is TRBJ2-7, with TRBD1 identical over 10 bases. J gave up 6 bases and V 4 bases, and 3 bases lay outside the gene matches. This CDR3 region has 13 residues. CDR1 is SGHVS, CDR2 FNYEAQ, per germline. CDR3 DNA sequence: TGTGCCAGCAGCTCCCGGACAGGGGGCGAGCAGTACGTC. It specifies CASSSRTGGEQYV.

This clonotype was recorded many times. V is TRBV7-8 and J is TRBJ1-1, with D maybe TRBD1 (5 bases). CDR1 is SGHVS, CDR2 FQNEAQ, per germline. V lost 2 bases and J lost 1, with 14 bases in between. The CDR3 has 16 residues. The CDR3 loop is CASSLKVPGPNTEAFF. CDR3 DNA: TGTGCCAGCAGCTTAAAAGTGCCGGGACCGAACACTGAAGCTTTCTTT.

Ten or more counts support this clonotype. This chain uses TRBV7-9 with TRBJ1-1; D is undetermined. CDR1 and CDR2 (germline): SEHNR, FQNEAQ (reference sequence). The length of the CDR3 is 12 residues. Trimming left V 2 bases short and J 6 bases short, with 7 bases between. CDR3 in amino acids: CASSLSIAEAFF. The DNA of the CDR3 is TGTGCCAGCAGCTTAAGTATCGCTGAAGCTTTCTTT.

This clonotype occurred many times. The CDR3 loop is CASSLAEDRTEAFF. The CDR3 nucleotides read TGTGCCAGCAGCTTAGCTGAGGACAGGACTGAAGCTTTCTTT. This chain uses TRBV7-6 with TRBJ1-1, with TRBD1 identical over 7 bases. Germline CDR1 and CDR2: SGHVS and FNYEAQ. This CDR3 is built from 14 residues. The trim removed 0 bases at V and 5 bases at J, leaving 3 bases unmatched.

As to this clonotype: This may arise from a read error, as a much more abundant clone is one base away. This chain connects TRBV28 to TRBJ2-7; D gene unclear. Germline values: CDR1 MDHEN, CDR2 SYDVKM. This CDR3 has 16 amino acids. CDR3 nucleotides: TGTGCCAGCAATTTATTCGTGGGCATCAGCTCCTACGAGCAGTACTTC. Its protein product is CASNLFVGISSYEQYF.

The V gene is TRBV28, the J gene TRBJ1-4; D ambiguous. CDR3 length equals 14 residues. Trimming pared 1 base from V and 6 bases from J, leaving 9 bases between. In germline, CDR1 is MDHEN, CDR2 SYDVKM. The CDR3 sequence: CASSLSSEDEKLFF. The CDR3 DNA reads TGTGCCAGCAGTTTATCATCCGAAGATGAAAAACTGTTTTTT. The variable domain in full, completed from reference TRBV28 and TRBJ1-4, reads DVKVTQSSRYLVKRTGEKVFLECVQDMDHENMFWYRQDPGLGLRLIYFSYDVKMKEKGDIPEGYSVSREKKERFSLILESASTNQTSMYLCASSLSSEDEKLFFGSGTQLSVL.

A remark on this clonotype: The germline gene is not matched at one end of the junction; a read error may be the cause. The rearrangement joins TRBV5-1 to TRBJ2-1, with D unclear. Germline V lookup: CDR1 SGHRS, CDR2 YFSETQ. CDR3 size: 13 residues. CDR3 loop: CTSSLGSYNEQFF. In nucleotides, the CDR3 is TGCACCAGCAGCTTGGGCTCCTACAATGAGCAGTTCTTC.

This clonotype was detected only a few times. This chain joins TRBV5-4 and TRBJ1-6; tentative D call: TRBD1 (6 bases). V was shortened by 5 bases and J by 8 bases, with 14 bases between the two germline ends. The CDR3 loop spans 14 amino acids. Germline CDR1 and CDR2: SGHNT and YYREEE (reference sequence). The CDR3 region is CASRQGTMDSPLHF. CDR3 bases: TGTGCCAGCAGACAGGGAACTATGGATTCACCCCTCCACTTT.

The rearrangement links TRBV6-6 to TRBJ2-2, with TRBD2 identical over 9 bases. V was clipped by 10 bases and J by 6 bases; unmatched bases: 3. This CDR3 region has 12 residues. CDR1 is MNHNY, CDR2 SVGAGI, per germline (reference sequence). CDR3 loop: CATLAGSGELFF. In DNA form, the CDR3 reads TGTGCCACGCTAGCGGGGTCCGGGGAGCTGTTTTTT.

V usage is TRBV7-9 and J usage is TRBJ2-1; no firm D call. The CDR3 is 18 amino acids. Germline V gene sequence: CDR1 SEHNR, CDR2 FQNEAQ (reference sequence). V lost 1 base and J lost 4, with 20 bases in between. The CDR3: CASSLVDRLRSEYNEQFF. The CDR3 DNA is TGTGCCAGCAGCTTAGTAGATCGGCTAAGGTCAGAATACAATGAGCAGTTCTTC.

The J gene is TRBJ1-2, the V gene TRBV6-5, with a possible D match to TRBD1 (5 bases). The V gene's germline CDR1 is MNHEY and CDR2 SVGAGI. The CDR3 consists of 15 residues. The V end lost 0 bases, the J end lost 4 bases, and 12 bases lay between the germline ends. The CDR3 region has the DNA TGTGCCAGCAGTTACTCAGGGGACGGGGGCTATGGCTACACCTTC. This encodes CASSYSGDGGYGYTF.

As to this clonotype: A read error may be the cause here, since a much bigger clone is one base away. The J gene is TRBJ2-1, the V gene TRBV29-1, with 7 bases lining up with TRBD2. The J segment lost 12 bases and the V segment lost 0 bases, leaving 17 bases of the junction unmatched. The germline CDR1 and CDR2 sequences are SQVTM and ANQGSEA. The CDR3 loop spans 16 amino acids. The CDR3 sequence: CSVEDPGRASGGGQFF. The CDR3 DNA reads TGCAGCGTTGAAGATCCCGGCAGGGCTAGCGGCGGTGGGCAGTTCTTC.